One and the same sample provided the 10 T cell receptor beta chains below, sequenced in a study of T cells in Graves' hyperthyroidism and ophthalmopathy. TCR beta CDR3 regions were amplified from RNA transcripts. First-round RT-PCR targeting the TCR CDR3 was performed with the HTBI primer set. Each CDR3 protein gets one entry after TCRdb re-called the multiplex PCR reads with MiXCR. This table holds fewer than 650,000 distinct CDR3 sequences, roughly 14% found once. The sequenced material came from blood. Every receptor here comes from a woman in her thirties with Graves' hyperthyroidism that later progressed to Graves' ophthalmopathy.

The genes are TRBV9 and TRBJ1-2; possible D gene TRBD1, 5 bases. The CDR3 extends over 14 amino acids. V lost 3 bases and J lost 2, with 11 bases in between. CDR1 and CDR2 from the germline V gene are SGDLS and YYNGEE. The CDR3 region has the DNA TGTGCCAGCAGCGGGACCGACAGAAACTATGGCTACACCTTC. Encoded protein: CASSGTDRNYGYTF. Complete variable domain (other parts from reference TRBV9 and TRBJ1-2): DSGVTQTPKHLITATGQRVTLRCSPRSGDLSVYWYQQSLDQGLQFLIQYYNGEERAKGNILERFSAQQFPDLHSELNLSSLELGDSALYFCASSGTDRNYGYTFGSGTRLTVV.

This clonotype has more than one count but fewer than ten. The V and J genes are TRBV28 and TRBJ1-4, with D possibly matching TRBD1 (5 bases). Germline V gene data show CDR1 as MDHEN and CDR2 as SYDVKM. Deletions cut 5 bases from V and 8 bases from J, with 18 bases between. The CDR3 is 15 residues long. CDR3 sequence (DNA): TGTGCCAGCAGTGGATGGGGGGATTCGGGAGAAAAACTGTTTTTT. As protein: CASSGWGDSGEKLFF.

This clonotype was observed many times. V gene TRBV28 combines with J gene TRBJ2-7; D is unclear. Trimming stripped 3 bases from V and 5 bases from J, with 11 bases between. The CDR3 sequence is 13 residues long. CDR1 and CDR2 from the germline V gene are MDHEN and SYDVKM. In nucleotides, the CDR3 is TGTGCCAGCAGTTTTACGGGCAGAAACGAGCAGTACTTC. Protein: CASSFTGRNEQYF. The full variable domain, completed using reference TRBV28 and TRBJ2-7, is DVKVTQSSRYLVKRTGEKVFLECVQDMDHENMFWYRQDPGLGLRLIYFSYDVKMKEKGDIPEGYSVSREKKERFSLILESASTNQTSMYLCASSFTGRNEQYFGPGTRLTVT.

This clonotype occurred many times. The chain joins TRBV20-1 to TRBJ2-1; 9 bases are shared with TRBD1. After removal of 7 bases from V and 5 bases from J, the junction contained 9 bases not matched to a gene. Germline CDR1 and CDR2: DFQATT and SNEGSKA (reference sequence). The CDR3 consists of 14 residues. CDR3 DNA sequence: TGCAGTGGGATCCGGGACAGGGCCGACAATGAGCAGTTCTTC. Amino acids: CSGIRDRADNEQFF.

This chain connects TRBV14 to TRBJ2-1, with 10 bases matching TRBD2. The germline gives CDR1 SGHDN, CDR2 FVKESK. The CDR3 sequence is 16 residues long. With 2 bases clipped from V and 5 bases from J, the junction kept 6 bases outside the gene matches. The CDR3 spells CASSQSIGLADNEQFF. The CDR3 DNA is TGTGCCAGCAGCCAATCTATCGGACTAGCGGACAATGAGCAGTTCTTC.

The V gene is TRBV5-5, the J gene TRBJ2-1, with 8 bases that match TRBD2. Germline V gene data show CDR1 as SGHKS and CDR2 as YYEKEE (reference sequence). Trimming removed 4 bases from V and 6 bases from J; junction bases left unmatched: 6. This CDR3 is 14 amino acids long. The CDR3 spells CASSPGSGSNEQFF. The CDR3 DNA reads TGTGCCAGCAGCCCCGGGAGCGGGAGCAATGAGCAGTTCTTC.

This clonotype was recorded a few times. The CDR3: CSAAGLGTSGSFDEQFF. CDR3 coding DNA: TGCAGTGCTGCCGGACTCGGGACTAGCGGGAGCTTCGATGAGCAGTTCTTC. The gene calls are TRBV20-1 and TRBJ2-1; 14 nucleotides align to TRBD2. Germline CDR1 and CDR2: DFQATT and SNEGSKA (reference sequence). The J segment lost 8 bases and the V segment lost 5 bases, leaving 14 bases of the junction unmatched. This CDR3 comprises 17 residues.

This clonotype was observed a handful of times. The gene calls are TRBV7-2 and TRBJ2-2; D tentatively reads TRBD1 or TRBD2 (6 bases each). Germline loops: CDR1 SGHTA, CDR2 FQGNSA. V was shortened by 0 bases and J by 5 bases, with 16 bases between the two germline ends. This CDR3 comprises 17 residues. DNA for the CDR3: TGTGCCAGCAGCTTAGCGGGGCAGGGGACTCCGACCGGGGAGCTGTTTTTT. This encodes CASSLAGQGTPTGELFF.

This clonotype was observed a handful of times. This chain joins TRBV11-2 and TRBJ1-2, with 7 bases aligning to TRBD1. Trimming at V came to 3 bases and at J to 4 bases, leaving 8 bases not matched to a gene. CDR3 length: 15 amino acids. Germline V gives CDR1 SGHAT, CDR2 FQNNGV. The CDR3 bases are TGTGCCAGCAGCTTTACCGGGACAGTGGGCTATGGCTACACCTTC. This translates into CASSFTGTVGYGYTF.

This clonotype showed up many times. V and J are TRBV3-1 and TRBJ1-5; TRBD1 matches 7 bases. J lost 2 bases, V lost 4 bases, and 2 bases had no gene match. Germline V lookup: CDR1 LGHDT, CDR2 YNNKEL (reference sequence). The CDR3 runs 14 residues. The CDR3 protein is CASSRTGGNQPQHF. CDR3 nucleotides: TGTGCCAGCAGCCGGACAGGAGGCAATCAGCCCCAGCATTTT.